These 32 T cell receptor beta chains were all obtained from the same sample, sequenced in a study of blood T cell repertoires in COVID-19 (dated by TCRdb to the early 2020s). Libraries were built with the immunoSEQ multiplex PCR assay. TCRdb holds this immuneACCESS table with in-frame rearrangements only. Some clones are missing; in checked studies, unresolved V genes explain under half, and the rest has no known cause. For this sample there are about 300,000 clones; 85% to 90% appear just once. Of the sample, approximately 4.3% falls within the top ten clones. Specimen: PBMCs or T cells enriched from blood (not recorded which). Every receptor here comes from a young woman with acute COVID-19.

The gene calls are TRBV28 and TRBJ1-3; 9 bases agree with TRBD1. V trimming: 5 bases; J trimming: 7 bases; junction bases outside the gene matches: 12. The CDR3 is 16 residues long. CDR1 is MDHEN and CDR2 is SYDVKM in the germline V gene. The CDR3 loop is CASSLIGRDRENTIYF. The CDR3 DNA reads TGTGCCAGCAGTCTAATCGGCCGGGACAGGGAGAACACCATATATTTT.

This clone was counted a few times. This chain joins TRBV28 and TRBJ2-4, with D hard to call. The CDR3 has 15 residues. Per germline, CDR1 MDHEN and CDR2 SYDVKM. V was trimmed by 4 bases and J by 1 base, leaving 11 bases between them. CDR3: CASSSGSTAKNIQYF. CDR3 nucleotide sequence: TGTGCCAGCAGTTCGGGTAGTACGGCCAAAAACATTCAGTACTTC.

V usage is TRBV28 and J usage is TRBJ2-4; 8 bases are shared with TRBD1. Germline V gene sequence: CDR1 MDHEN, CDR2 SYDVKM. This CDR3 region has 18 residues. Trimming at V came to 6 bases and at J to 1 base, leaving 14 bases not matched to a gene. The CDR3 protein is CASSYWTGKDGAKNIQYF. The CDR3 nucleotides read TGTGCCAGCAGCTACTGGACAGGGAAAGACGGGGCCAAAAACATTCAGTACTTC. The variable domain in full, completed from reference TRBV28 and TRBJ2-4, reads DVKVTQSSRYLVKRTGEKVFLECVQDMDHENMFWYRQDPGLGLRLIYFSYDVKMKEKGDIPEGYSVSREKKERFSLILESASTNQTSMYLCASSYWTGKDGAKNIQYFGAGTRLSVL.

The rearrangement joins TRBV27 to TRBJ2-2; 8 bases fit TRBD1. Germline values: CDR1 MNHEY, CDR2 SMNVEV (reference sequence). With 7 bases clipped from V and 2 bases from J, the junction kept 12 bases outside the gene matches. CDR3 size: 17 residues. CDR3 sequence (DNA): TGTGCCAGCACTACTCCTCAGGGGGCGCTAAACACCGGGGAGCTGTTTTTT. Its protein is CASTTPQGALNTGELFF.

This chain uses TRBV5-1 with TRBJ2-2; 7 nucleotides match TRBD1. Unmatched junction bases numbered 3, after V lost 2 bases and J lost 2 bases. The CDR3 spans 15 residues. Germline values: CDR1 SGHRS, CDR2 YFSETQ. The CDR3 region has the DNA TGCGCCAGCAGCTTAGCAGGGGGTAACACCGGGGAGCTGTTTTTT. Translated: CASSLAGGNTGELFF.

The rearrangement joins TRBV28 to TRBJ2-2, with 9 bases that match TRBD1. The length of the CDR3 is 14 residues. CDR1 is MDHEN, CDR2 SYDVKM, per germline. The V segment lost 5 bases and the J segment 7 bases; nucleotides outside the gene matches: 5. CDR3 in amino acids: CASSPGTGHGELFF. In DNA form, the CDR3 reads TGTGCCAGCAGTCCCGGGACAGGGCACGGGGAGCTGTTTTTT.

The chain recombines TRBV27 with TRBJ2-7, with D maybe TRBD1 (6 bases). Between the trimmed V and J ends, which lost 5 bases and 2 bases, there was a span of 19 bases. Germline CDR1 and CDR2: MNHEY and SMNVEV (reference sequence). The CDR3 covers 16 residues. DNA for the CDR3: TGTGCCAGCAGTACACCGTTCCGGACAGTCCCCTACGAGCAGTACTTC. It translates to CASSTPFRTVPYEQYF.

The genes are TRBV7-2 and TRBJ1-5; a weak D match, TRBD1 (6 bases). Trimming cost V 1 base and J 7 bases, with 14 bases left between them. The germline V gene encodes CDR1 SGHTA and CDR2 FQGNSA. The CDR3 extends over 15 amino acids. CDR3 region: CASSLGAGVRQPQHF. The CDR3 nucleotides read TGTGCCAGCAGCTTAGGAGCAGGGGTGAGGCAGCCCCAGCATTTT.

This chain joins TRBV27 and TRBJ2-2; 14 bases are a match to TRBD2. The CDR3 totals 17 residues. V gave up 2 bases and J gave up 6 bases; unmatched junction bases: 5. Germline V gene data show CDR1 as MNHEY and CDR2 as SMNVEV (reference sequence). The CDR3 here is CASSLPGLAGGPGELFF. The CDR3 nucleotides read TGTGCCAGCAGTTTACCAGGACTAGCGGGAGGTCCCGGGGAGCTGTTTTTT.

The chain combines TRBV7-3 with TRBJ1-1; 7 nucleotides line up with TRBD1. The germline CDR1 and CDR2 sequences are SGHTA and FQGTGA. This CDR3 has 16 residues. The V and J ends lost 3 bases and 9 bases, in that order; junction bases with no gene match: 16. CDR3 coding DNA: TGTGCCAGCAGCTTGGTCTCAGGGGGACCTCCCAATCAAGCTTTCTTT. Protein product: CASSLVSGGPPNQAFF.

The chain recombines TRBV6-5 with TRBJ2-7; D is perhaps TRBD1 (6 bases). There are 13 residues in the CDR3. CDR1 is MNHEY, CDR2 SVGAGI, per germline. The V end lost 9 bases, the J end lost 1 base, and 13 bases lay between the germline ends. The CDR3 loop reads CASLRTESYEQYF. The DNA for the CDR3 is TGTGCCAGTCTAAGGACAGAGTCCTACGAGCAGTACTTC.

The chain employs TRBV5-1 and TRBJ2-7; the D gene is possibly TRBD2 (6 bases). Between the trimmed V and J ends, which lost 0 bases and 3 bases, there was a span of 10 bases. CDR1 is SGHRS and CDR2 is YFSETQ in the germline V gene. The CDR3 contains 14 residues. The CDR3 sequence is CASSLGRDFYEQYF. The CDR3 DNA is TGCGCCAGCAGCTTGGGCAGGGACTTCTACGAGCAGTACTTC.

The V gene is TRBV5-1, the J gene TRBJ2-2, with 10 nucleotides matching TRBD2. J was trimmed by 6 bases and V by 2 bases; bases with no gene match: 19. This CDR3 is 20 amino acids long. Germline CDR1 reads SGHRS; CDR2 reads YFSETQ. For the CDR3, the DNA is TGCGCCAGCAGCTTTTTAGCGGGAGGAGGTACGGTCGGAAAGCCCGGGGAGCTGTTTTTT. It is translated as CASSFLAGGGTVGKPGELFF.

V gene TRBV5-1 combines with J gene TRBJ1-2; 10 nucleotides line up with TRBD1. This CDR3 comprises 14 residues. Per the germline V gene, CDR1 is SGHRS and CDR2 is YFSETQ. With V trimmed by 4 bases and J by 8 bases, 8 bases remained unmatched. The CDR3 loop reads CASSLGTGAEGYTF. CDR3 in DNA: TGCGCCAGCAGCCTCGGGACAGGGGCTGAGGGCTACACCTTC.

The gene calls are TRBV13 and TRBJ2-2; possible D gene TRBD2, 6 bases. The CDR3 has 17 residues. The V end was cut by 0 bases, the J end by 0 bases, with 11 bases between. Germline CDR1 reads PRHDT; CDR2 reads FYEKMQ (reference sequence). The CDR3 bases are TGTGCCAGCAGCTTAGGGTTGGGGGAGGCGAACACCGGGGAGCTGTTTTTT. Its translation: CASSLGLGEANTGELFF.

The chain couples TRBV28 to TRBJ2-7; no clear D. Germline V lookup: CDR1 MDHEN, CDR2 SYDVKM. The V and J ends lost 0 bases and 0 bases respectively, with 9 bases between them. This CDR3 spans 15 amino acids. CDR3 region: CASSLWPGSSYEQYF. The CDR3 coding sequence is TGTGCCAGCAGTTTATGGCCAGGTAGCTCCTACGAGCAGTACTTC.

The rearrangement joins TRBV27 to TRBJ2-1; 13 bases agree with TRBD2. Germline loops: CDR1 MNHEY, CDR2 SMNVEV (reference sequence). With V trimmed by 5 bases and J by 5 bases, 9 bases remained unmatched. CDR3 length: 17 amino acids. The CDR3 region has the DNA TGTGCCAGCAGTACTCGACGGACTAGCGGGAGACACAATGAGCAGTTCTTC. It translates to CASSTRRTSGRHNEQFF.

This chain joins TRBV11-3 and TRBJ2-2, with 9 bases matching TRBD2. Germline trimming cut 0 bases from V and 2 bases from J; bases unmatched to any gene: 4. The CDR3 totals 17 residues. Germline V gene lookup returns CDR1 SGHNT and CDR2 YENEEA. This CDR3 is CASSLEVAGVNTGELFF. Written as DNA, the CDR3 is TGTGCCAGCAGCTTAGAAGTAGCGGGAGTAAACACCGGGGAGCTGTTTTTT.

The chain recombines TRBV27 with TRBJ2-5; 7 bases align to TRBD1. CDR1 MNHEY and CDR2 SMNVEV come from the germline V gene (reference sequence). The CDR3 sequence is 14 residues long. The V and J ends lost 5 bases and 4 bases, in that order; junction bases with no gene match: 7. This CDR3 reads CASSRQGRIETQYF. CDR3 in DNA: TGTGCCAGCAGTAGACAGGGCCGTATAGAGACCCAGTACTTC.

The V gene is TRBV18, the J gene TRBJ1-3, with 7 bases fitting TRBD1. The trim removed 6 bases at V and 1 base at J, leaving 12 bases unmatched. CDR3 size: 17 residues. Germline CDR1 is KGHSH and CDR2 is LQKENI. The chain's CDR3 is CASSQQQGPLSGNTIYF. The DNA for the CDR3 is TGTGCCAGCTCCCAACAACAGGGGCCCTTATCTGGAAACACCATATATTTT.

The chain couples TRBV6-5 to TRBJ2-7, with 12 bases that match TRBD1. V was pared by 3 bases and J by 6 bases, with 3 bases of the junction left unmatched. CDR3 length: 14 amino acids. The germline CDR1 and CDR2 sequences are MNHEY and SVGAGI. The CDR3 nucleotides are TGTGCCAGCAGTTATAGGGGACAGGGGGCCGAGCAGTACTTC. Its protein is CASSYRGQGAEQYF.

The chain uses TRBV7-2 and TRBJ2-7, with D tentatively TRBD2 (7 bases). Between the trimmed V and J ends, which lost 4 bases and 2 bases, there was a span of 15 bases. Per germline, CDR1 SGHTA and CDR2 FQGNSA. CDR3 length: 15 amino acids. The DNA for the CDR3 is TGTGCCAGCAGCTACGCTCGGGGGGCCCCCTACGAGCAGTACTTC. This translates into CASSYARGAPYEQYF.

V gene TRBV6-5 combines with J gene TRBJ2-7; D may be TRBD1 (6 bases). CDR3 length: 15 residues. V lost 8 bases and J lost 0, with 17 bases in between. Germline V gene sequence: CDR1 MNHEY, CDR2 SVGAGI. The CDR3 loop reads CASWRSGAPSYEQYF. As DNA, the CDR3 is TGTGCCAGCTGGAGATCAGGGGCACCCTCCTACGAGCAGTACTTC.

The rearrangement uses TRBV24-1 and TRBJ2-5; TRBD1 matches 9 bases. The CDR3 extends over 14 amino acids. Unmatched junction bases numbered 6, after V lost 6 bases and J lost 5 bases. CDR1 is KGHDR, CDR2 SFDVKD, per germline. CDR3 loop: CATSSRTGVETQYF. The CDR3 DNA follows: TGTGCCACCAGTTCAAGGACAGGGGTGGAGACCCAGTACTTC.

CDR3 in amino acids: CASTHREQPPYEQYF. The CDR3 DNA sequence: TGTGCCAGCACCCACAGAGAGCAACCCCCCTACGAGCAGTACTTC. The chain carries TRBV6-4 and TRBJ2-7; D gene ambiguous. Germline V gives CDR1 MRHNA, CDR2 SNTAGT. This CDR3 spans 15 amino acids. Trimming removed 7 bases from V and 2 bases from J, with 18 bases in between.

The chain combines TRBV28 with TRBJ1-3, with D perhaps matching TRBD1 (5 bases). The V gene's germline CDR1 is MDHEN and CDR2 SYDVKM. The CDR3 totals 14 residues. The ends were cut back, 5 bases at V and 4 bases at J, with 12 bases in the middle. The CDR3 sequence is CASSVRVLGNTIYF. The CDR3 coding sequence is TGTGCCAGCAGTGTCAGGGTCCTGGGAAACACCATATATTTT.

The chain carries TRBV19 and TRBJ2-7; the match to TRBD1 covers 7 bases. This CDR3 comprises 14 residues. With 3 bases clipped from V and 3 bases from J, the junction kept 5 bases outside the gene matches. In germline, CDR1 is LNHDA, CDR2 SQIVND (reference sequence). The CDR3: CASSIRDRYYEQYF. CDR3 sequence (DNA): TGTGCCAGTAGTATTCGGGACAGATACTACGAGCAGTACTTC.

This chain connects TRBV6-5 to TRBJ2-1, with D possibly TRBD2 on 5 matching bases. The CDR3 covers 12 residues. The V end lost 4 bases, the J end lost 10 bases, and 11 bases lay between the germline ends. Germline CDR1 and CDR2: MNHEY and SVGAGI. The CDR3 bases are TGTGCCAGCAGTTTTGAGCGAGGGGAGCAGTTCTTC. The encoded protein is CASSFERGEQFF.

The chain uses TRBV7-2 and TRBJ2-1; 8 positions match TRBD2. The CDR3 is 15 residues long. Per the germline V gene, CDR1 is SGHTA and CDR2 is FQGNSA. The V segment lost 1 base and the J segment 8 bases; nucleotides outside the gene matches: 7. The chain's CDR3 is CASSLVTGGPYEQFF. The CDR3 DNA sequence: TGTGCCAGCAGCTTAGTGACGGGAGGGCCATATGAGCAGTTCTTC.

CDR3 coding DNA: TGTGCCAGCGAGGCAGCTAACACCGGGGAGCTGTTTTTT. This codes for CASEAANTGELFF. This chain links TRBV5-4 with TRBJ2-2; D gene unclear. V lost 7 bases, J lost 2 bases, and 9 bases lay in between. Germline CDR1 SGHNT, CDR2 YYREEE (reference sequence). The CDR3 loop spans 13 amino acids.

J is TRBJ1-1 and V is TRBV7-9; tentatively, D is TRBD1 (6 bases). V was trimmed by 5 bases and J by 2 bases, leaving 15 bases between them. Germline lookup yields CDR1 SEHNR and CDR2 FQNEAQ (reference sequence). This CDR3 has 15 residues. DNA for the CDR3: TGTGCCAGCAGCGCAGAACGGACAGTTAACACTGAAGCTTTCTTT. Translating gives CASSAERTVNTEAFF.

The rearrangement uses TRBV2 and TRBJ1-2, with 11 nucleotides matching TRBD1. V trimming: 0 bases; J trimming: 8 bases; junction bases outside the gene matches: 5. The CDR3 spans 15 residues. Germline values: CDR1 SNHLY, CDR2 FYNNEI. The CDR3 DNA is TGTGCCAGCAGTGAAGCGCCCAGGACAGGGGGCGGCTACACCTTC. Its translation: CASSEAPRTGGGYTF. Full variable domain (missing parts from reference TRBV2 and TRBJ1-2): EPEVTQTPSHQVTQMGQEVILRCVPISNHLYFYWYRQILGQKVEFLVSFYNNEISEKSEIFDDQFSVERPDGSNFTLKIRSTKLEDSAMYFCASSEAPRTGGGYTFGSGTRLTVV.